Sequencing of this T cell receptor beta chain was carried out in a study of vaccination effects on CD4 cells after COVID-19. Upon completion of roughly ten days in culture, CD4+ T cells were isolated. Findings and limits, study-wide: The study found marked clonal contraction of infection- and vaccine-induced clones late after vaccination.

Generated by immunoSEQ multiplex PCR, the TCRdb table keeps only in-frame clones and is missing some. The table has about 51,000 clones, around 76% seen once. In its sample, this clone was seen a few times. Its antigen is unknown. This TCR was sampled from a human donor who had a prior SARS-CoV-2 infection. Sequencing was performed on CD4+ T cells from PBMCs cultured without peptide, taken before COVID-19 vaccination.

The CDR3 nucleotides are TGTGCCAGCAGTCTCTACGGGAGGGCCAGAAGGGATACGCAGTATTTT. The encoded protein is CASSLYGRARRDTQYF. The rearrangement links TRBV2 to TRBJ2-3; 8 bases align to TRBD2. The length of the CDR3 is 16 residues. Germline V gives CDR1 SNHLY, CDR2 FYNNEI. With V trimmed by 5 bases and J by 6 bases, 13 bases remained unmatched.